This passage covers 10 T cell receptor beta chains from one sample sequenced in a study of blood T cell repertoires in COVID-19. Sequencing was performed with immunoSEQ multiplex PCR; in TCRdb, only in-frame clones are kept and a portion is missing. The sample consists of approximately 300,000 clones, approximately 91% of them appearing once. Sequencing used PBMCs or T cells enriched from blood (not recorded which). These receptors originate from a woman aged 30 to 39 who had been exposed to COVID-19.

This chain links TRBV5-6 with TRBJ1-1; 8 positions match TRBD1. The CDR3 runs to 15 residues. Germline-derived CDR1 and CDR2 are SGHDT and YYEEEE. V was clipped by 3 bases and J by 1 base; unmatched bases: 5. CDR3 nucleotide sequence: TGTGCCAGCAGCTGGCGGACAGGGACGAACACTGAAGCTTTCTTT. This encodes CASSWRTGTNTEAFF.

CDR3 residues: CASSYASLANYGYTF. The CDR3, as DNA: TGTGCCAGCAGTTACGCCAGTCTCGCTAACTATGGCTACACCTTC. The rearrangement links TRBV6-5 to TRBJ1-2, with D uncertain. This CDR3 has 15 residues. Trimming left V 2 bases short and J 0 bases short, with 10 bases between. The germline V gene encodes CDR1 MNHEY and CDR2 SVGAGI.

This sequence joins TRBV6-5 and TRBJ1-2, with unresolved D. V shed 2 bases and J shed 4 bases, with 8 bases lying between them. The CDR3 has 13 residues. Germline assignment: CDR1 MNHEY and CDR2 SVGAGI. The CDR3 loop is CASSYGRSYGYTF. CDR3 DNA: TGTGCCAGCAGTTACGGCCGGAGCTATGGCTACACCTTC.

This clone was counted a few times. The chain is built from TRBV4-2 and TRBJ2-3; tentative D call: TRBD2 (7 bases). CDR3 length: 14 residues. Trimming cost V 4 bases and J 8 bases, with 16 bases left between them. Germline V lookup: CDR1 LGHNA, CDR2 YNFKEQ. In DNA, the CDR3 is TGTGCCAGCAGCCCAGAGGGGGGGAAGGGTACGCAGTATTTT. This encodes CASSPEGGKGTQYF.

V gene TRBV5-4 combines with J gene TRBJ2-5, with TRBD2 matching over 12 bases. CDR3 length equals 19 residues. CDR1 SGHNT and CDR2 YYREEE come from the germline V gene (reference sequence). V gave up 0 bases and J gave up 4 bases; unmatched junction bases: 13. In DNA form, the CDR3 reads TGTGCCAGCAGCTTGGCCCCAGGGATACTAGCGGGGGGTGGAGAGACCCAGTACTTC. Amino acids: CASSLAPGILAGGGETQYF.

V gene TRBV7-9 combines with J gene TRBJ2-5; TRBD1 aligns across 9 bases. V trimming: 5 bases; J trimming: 5 bases; junction bases outside the gene matches: 6. Germline assignment: CDR1 SEHNR and CDR2 FQNEAQ (reference sequence). This CDR3 spans 14 amino acids. CDR3 bases: TGTGCCAGCAGCGTAACAGGGGGCCTGGAGACCCAGTACTTC. Protein product: CASSVTGGLETQYF.

V and J are TRBV7-9 and TRBJ1-4, with D perhaps TRBD1 (6 bases). Germline CDR1 is SEHNR and CDR2 is FQNEAQ (reference sequence). V gave up 5 bases and J gave up 1 base, with 17 bases separating them. This CDR3 spans 17 amino acids. CDR3 loop: CASSPGHAIGTNEKLFF. The CDR3 nucleotides are TGTGCCAGCAGCCCGGGACACGCGATAGGAACTAATGAAAAACTGTTTTTT.

V and J are TRBV6-5 and TRBJ1-4, with D tentatively TRBD1 (5 bases). The CDR3 covers 13 residues. The V gene lost 6 bases and the J gene lost 4 bases, with 9 bases spanning the gap. The germline V gene encodes CDR1 MNHEY and CDR2 SVGAGI. The CDR3 region is CASRDMGNEKLFF. The CDR3 region has the DNA TGTGCCAGCAGGGACATGGGTAATGAAAAACTGTTTTTT.

The CDR3 bases are TGCGCCAGCAGCTTGGGGGTCCGGGGTCGGAGCTCTGGAAACACCATATATTTT. This encodes CASSLGVRGRSSGNTIYF. The J gene is TRBJ1-3, the V gene TRBV5-1, with D hard to call. The V and J ends lost 0 bases and 0 bases respectively, with 16 bases between them. The CDR3 consists of 18 residues. The germline CDR1 and CDR2 sequences are SGHRS and YFSETQ.

The table lists this clone with a count of one. The J gene is TRBJ1-1, the V gene TRBV30; D not certain. V lost 5 bases and J 4 bases, leaving 8 bases between the germline ends. The CDR3 covers 11 residues. Per germline, CDR1 GTSNPN and CDR2 SVGIG (reference sequence). CDR3: CAWRGVTEAFF. DNA for the CDR3: TGTGCCTGGCGGGGAGTCACTGAAGCTTTCTTT.